The sequence of this TCR beta chain was determined in a study of T-cell reconstitution after alpha-beta-depleted transplantation in children. Preparation of the TCRbeta library involved a method that used unique molecular identifiers. Via MiXCR, TCRdb re-called the PCR reads, giving one row per CDR3 protein. The sample contains 500,000 or so distinct CDR3 sequences, around a third of which appear only once. V lost 4 bases and J lost 8; bases outside the gene matches: 6. Germline V gives CDR1 SGHRS, CDR2 YFSETQ. The CDR3 is 15 amino acids. The V call is TRBV5-1, the J call TRBJ2-1, with TRBD2 matching over 13 bases. Sample: PBMCs from the stem cell graft donor, taken from the stem cell graft. The TCR originated in a human donor who donated a stem cell graft to a child with aplastic anemia. The CDR3 region has the DNA TGCGCCAGCAGCACCGGGACTAGCGGGATCGATGAGCAGTTCTTC. Its protein is CASSTGTSGIDEQFF.